The 26 T cell receptor beta chains below all came from one sample that was sequenced in a study of patients and donors after allogeneic stem cell transplantation (dated by TCRdb to 2018 to 2020). Libraries were constructed by RT-PCR. The sample was run on a NextSeq 550. TCRdb trimmed public reads at Q25 via fastp, called clones via MiXCR and kept in-frame beta chains. Entries that share a CDR3 protein sequence are merged under the most common genes and DNA. The sample table lists 390,000 or so distinct CDR3 sequences, 16% of them with a count of one. The leading ten clones occupy around 7.9% of the sample. The sample taken for sequencing was blood, either unsorted or a sorted T cell fraction (not recorded which). These receptors were taken from a human donor who was either an allogeneic HSCT recipient or a stem cell or donor lymphocyte infusion donor (not recorded which). It is not recorded whose cells these are; they may come from a transplant donor.

The chain couples TRBV21-1 to TRBJ2-7. TRBV21-1 is assigned pseudogene status. There are 13 residues in the CDR3. CDR3 coding DNA: TGTGCCAGCACCCCAGAGCAGGTCTACGAGCAGTACTTC. It yields the protein CASTPEQVYEQYF.

This clonotype appeared many times. This chain connects TRBV6-1 to TRBJ1-1; D is uncertain. CDR1 and CDR2 from the germline V gene are MNHNS and SASEGT. This CDR3 region has 14 residues. V was trimmed by 5 bases and J by 0 bases, leaving 10 bases between them. CDR3 nucleotide sequence: TGTGCCAGCAGTCCCAGGACGGTGAACACTGAAGCTTTCTTT. Amino acids: CASSPRTVNTEAFF.

The chain carries TRBV7-6 and TRBJ2-7; TRBD1 aligns across 9 bases. V was clipped by 5 bases and J by 3 bases; unmatched bases: 8. The length of the CDR3 is 15 residues. Looked up from germline, CDR1 is SGHVS and CDR2 is FNYEAQ. The CDR3 DNA reads as TGTGCCAGCAGCGGGGGACAGGGAGGTTTCTACGAGCAGTACTTC. Protein sequence: CASSGGQGGFYEQYF.

The J gene is TRBJ2-7, the V gene TRBV7-9, with D unclear. The CDR3 is 13 residues long. Germline values: CDR1 SEHNR, CDR2 FQNEAQ (reference sequence). V lost 3 bases, J lost 5 bases, and 11 bases lay in between. The CDR3 DNA follows: TGTGCCAGCAGCTTTTGGCAGGTGGACGAGCAGTACTTC. It is translated as CASSFWQVDEQYF.

This chain joins TRBV6-1 and TRBJ2-7; D is possibly TRBD1 (6 bases). Trimming removed 6 bases from V and 0 bases from J, with 12 bases in between. This CDR3 is built from 14 residues. The V gene's germline CDR1 is MNHNS and CDR2 SASEGT. In DNA, the CDR3 is TGTGCCAGCAGGGACAGTGGAAGCTCCTACGAGCAGTACTTC. It codes for CASRDSGSSYEQYF.

This clonotype came up a few times. The gene calls are TRBV28 and TRBJ2-1, with 7 bases aligning to TRBD2. Trimming removed 2 bases from V and 9 bases from J; junction bases left unmatched: 7. The CDR3 consists of 14 residues. CDR1 and CDR2 (germline): MDHEN, SYDVKM. The CDR3 loop is CASSLARLAAEQFF. The CDR3 DNA follows: TGTGCCAGCAGTTTAGCCCGACTAGCAGCTGAGCAGTTCTTC.

This clonotype appeared a few times. The chain uses TRBV7-3 and TRBJ2-3; 8 nucleotides agree with TRBD2. The length of the CDR3 is 14 residues. CDR1 is SGHTA and CDR2 is FQGTGA in the germline V gene. J lost 6 bases, V lost 2 bases, and 4 bases had no gene match. Here the CDR3 reads CASSLGGLEDTQYF. Written as DNA, the CDR3 is TGTGCCAGCAGCTTAGGGGGACTAGAGGATACGCAGTATTTT.

The chain has TRBV20-1 and TRBJ2-1; TRBD2 aligns across 7 bases. Trimming cost V 3 bases and J 7 bases; bases outside gene matches: 6. Germline assignment: CDR1 DFQATT and CDR2 SNEGSKA (reference sequence). This CDR3 spans 13 amino acids. DNA for the CDR3: TGCAGTGCTAGCCTAGCGGCTTCGAATGAGCAGTTCTTC. Its translation is CSASLAASNEQFF.

This clonotype was seen only once. The chain uses TRBV6-2 or TRBV6-3 and TRBJ2-1; 11 positions agree with TRBD2. The germline gives CDR1 MNHEY, CDR2 SVGEGT. This CDR3 spans 16 amino acids. The V gene end was trimmed by 2 bases and the J gene end by 7 bases; junction bases not matched to a gene: 7. The CDR3 loop is CASSYTLAGGQNEQFF. The CDR3 DNA sequence: TGTGCCAGCAGTTACACCCTAGCGGGGGGCCAGAATGAGCAGTTCTTC.

This clonotype has just a few counts. The chain's CDR3 is CASSPPYMGQFF. Here the CDR3 DNA reads TGTGCCAGCAGCCCACCCTACATGGGGCAGTTCTTC. The chain joins TRBV12-3 or TRBV12-4 to TRBJ2-1; D unresolved. Trimming took 6 bases from V and 12 from J, leaving 15 bases between them. The CDR3 covers 12 residues.

The genes are TRBV6-2 or TRBV6-3 and TRBJ2-7; D may be TRBD2 (6 bases). Trimming removed 5 bases from V and 12 bases from J, with 14 bases in between. The CDR3 is 11 amino acids. In germline, CDR1 is MNHEY, CDR2 SVGEGT. The CDR3 region is CASSRGGAAYF. The CDR3 DNA reads TGTGCCAGCAGTCGAGGAGGGGCGGCGTACTTC.

This clonotype is a singleton in its sample. The V gene is TRBV9, the J gene TRBJ1-3; D possibly corresponds to TRBD1 (6 bases). The CDR3 totals 15 residues. V lost 3 bases to trimming and J lost 0 bases, with 10 bases between them. Germline V gives CDR1 SGDLS, CDR2 YYNGEE. The CDR3 here is CASSGTGSSGNTIYF. The DNA of the CDR3 is TGTGCCAGCAGCGGAACAGGGAGCTCTGGAAACACCATATATTTT.

This clonotype was seen ten or more times. The chain joins TRBV15 to TRBJ2-3; no definite D call. The CDR3 has 12 amino acids. The germline gives CDR1 LNHNV, CDR2 YYDKDF (reference sequence). Trimming pared 3 bases from V and 1 base from J, leaving 2 bases between. The CDR3 DNA follows: TGTGCCACCAGCAGGGGCACAGATACGCAGTATTTT. Translation: CATSRGTDTQYF.

This clonotype was observed a handful of times. This chain connects TRBV5-1 to TRBJ1-1; the D gene is possibly TRBD1 (6 bases). The CDR3 loop spans 15 amino acids. V was trimmed by 1 base and J by 1 base, leaving 11 bases between them. Per germline, CDR1 SGHRS and CDR2 YFSETQ. For the CDR3, the DNA is TGCGCCAGCAGCTTGAAGTGGACAGAGAACACTGAAGCTTTCTTT. Translating gives CASSLKWTENTEAFF.

This chain joins TRBV11-3 and TRBJ1-2, with 7 bases matching TRBD1. This CDR3 is 13 amino acids long. The germline CDR1 and CDR2 sequences are SGHNT and YENEEA. V was pared by 4 bases and J by 4 bases, with 3 bases of the junction left unmatched. Here the CDR3 reads CASSSGDSYGYTF. Here the CDR3 DNA reads TGTGCCAGCAGCTCCGGGGACAGCTATGGCTACACCTTC.

This clonotype has only a few counts. The CDR3 protein is CASSLRRVTSTDTQYF. The CDR3 DNA reads TGTGCCAGCAGCTTACGGCGGGTTACTAGCACAGATACGCAGTATTTT. The chain joins TRBV13 to TRBJ2-3, with D tentatively TRBD2 (5 bases). This CDR3 is 16 amino acids long. Trimming removed 2 bases at V and 0 bases at J, with 12 bases between. CDR1 and CDR2 from the germline V gene are PRHDT and FYEKMQ (reference sequence). Together with reference TRBV13 and TRBJ2-3, the CDR3 gives the full variable domain: AAGVIQSPRHLIKEKRETATLKCYPIPRHDTVYWYQQGPGQDPQFLISFYEKMQSDKGSIPDRFSAQQFSDYHSELNMSSLELGDSALYFCASSLRRVTSTDTQYFGPGTRLTVL.

V is TRBV20-1 and J is TRBJ1-2; TRBD1 agrees at 7 bases. Trimming removed 6 bases from V and 7 bases from J; junction bases left unmatched: 14. This CDR3 contains 14 residues. The germline CDR1 and CDR2 sequences are DFQATT and SNEGSKA (reference sequence). The CDR3 nucleotides read TGCAGTGCCCAGGTTGAACAGGGGTTTAGTGGCTACACCTTC. Residues: CSAQVEQGFSGYTF.

This chain connects TRBV6-5 to TRBJ1-2; no definite D call. V was pared by 0 bases and J by 0 bases, with 5 bases between. Germline V gene lookup returns CDR1 MNHEY and CDR2 SVGAGI. CDR3 size: 14 residues. The CDR3 sequence is CASSYSTANYGYTF. The CDR3 coding sequence is TGTGCCAGCAGTTACTCGACGGCTAACTATGGCTACACCTTC.

This clonotype was counted many times. This rearrangement joins TRBV12-3 or TRBV12-4 to TRBJ2-7; D might be TRBD1 (5 bases). CDR3 size: 14 residues. V was pared by 6 bases and J by 1 base, with 13 bases between. CDR3 DNA sequence: TGTGCCAGCAGCCGACGACAGCTATCCTACGAGCAGTACTTC. It is translated as CASSRRQLSYEQYF.

This chain uses TRBV4-1 with TRBJ2-6; 7 bases are a match to TRBD1. The CDR3 runs to 16 residues. V was clipped by 4 bases and J by 2 bases; unmatched bases: 5. The germline CDR1 and CDR2 sequences are MGHRA and YSYEKL. As DNA, the CDR3 is TGCGCCAGCAGCCCCTCGACAGGGACTGGGGCCAACGTCCTGACTTTC. Translated, it gives CASSPSTGTGANVLTF.

This clonotype was observed a handful of times. V gene TRBV11-3 combines with J gene TRBJ2-1; D uncertain. Germline CDR1 is SGHNT and CDR2 is YENEEA. This CDR3 region has 11 residues. Trimming left V 4 bases short and J 8 bases short, with 6 bases between. CDR3 sequence reads: CASSSLDEQFF. Here the CDR3 DNA reads TGTGCCAGCAGCTCTCTTGATGAGCAGTTCTTC.

Here the CDR3 reads CASSPYVARASSYEQYF. The DNA for the CDR3 is TGTGCCAGCTCACCTTACGTCGCCAGAGCCAGCTCCTACGAGCAGTACTTC. The chain carries TRBV18 and TRBJ2-7; D is unresolved. This CDR3 has 17 residues. CDR1 and CDR2 (germline): KGHSH, LQKENI. With 3 bases removed from V and 0 bases from J, the gap between germline ends came to 18 bases.

This clonotype showed up just a few times. The chain has TRBV20-1 and TRBJ2-3; 7 bases match TRBD1. The J segment lost 2 bases and the V segment lost 4 bases, leaving 6 bases of the junction unmatched. The germline CDR1 and CDR2 sequences are DFQATT and SNEGSKA (reference sequence). The CDR3 covers 14 residues. The CDR3, as DNA: TGCAGTGCTATCCGGGACAGATCCACAGATACGCAGTATTTT. The encoded protein is CSAIRDRSTDTQYF.

This clonotype was recorded a few times. The chain couples TRBV6-2 or TRBV6-3 to TRBJ2-7; TRBD1 agrees at 7 bases. Germline V CDR1 and CDR2: MNHEY, SVGEGT. The CDR3 consists of 15 residues. Trimming removed 2 bases from V and 5 bases from J; junction bases left unmatched: 9. CDR3 amino acids: CASSYRTGGADEQYF. CDR3 sequence (DNA): TGTGCCAGCAGTTACCGGACAGGAGGAGCTGACGAGCAGTACTTC.

The sample holds a few counts of this clonotype. The rearrangement links TRBV5-1 to TRBJ2-1; D is perhaps TRBD2 (5 bases). V lost 4 bases and J 3 bases, leaving 11 bases between the germline ends. Germline V gene lookup returns CDR1 SGHRS and CDR2 YFSETQ. The CDR3 runs 14 residues. CDR3 residues: CASSPGRDYNEQFF. In nucleotides, the CDR3 is TGCGCCAGCAGCCCCGGACGGGACTACAATGAGCAGTTCTTC.

The chain is built from TRBV15 and TRBJ2-1; no firm D call. V shed 1 base and J shed 3 bases, with 13 bases lying between them. CDR1 is LNHNV, CDR2 YYDKDF, per germline (reference sequence). This CDR3 spans 16 amino acids. The CDR3 coding sequence is TGTGCCACCAGCAGAGTCGGTAAAGGAAACTACAATGAGCAGTTCTTC. The encoded protein is CATSRVGKGNYNEQFF.